The 19 T cell receptor beta chains reported below all come from one sample, sequenced in a study of a mutant IDH1 vaccine in newly diagnosed glioma. Here immunoSEQ multiplex PCR was the method, and the copy in TCRdb shows in-frame clones only, minus some. Here the sample spans 65,000 or so clones, approximately 84% being singletons. These receptors lack a known antigen. Time point indicated: week 23, last vaccination. The content of each vaccine dose was 300 ug of mutant IDH1 20-mer peptide, and topical imiquimod accompanied it. The material was PBMCs, obtained from a glioma patient whose treatment included an IDH1 peptide vaccine. The source is a man younger than 45 with glioma.

This rearrangement joins TRBV28 to TRBJ1-1; no definite D call. From germline, CDR1 is MDHEN and CDR2 SYDVKM. The CDR3 is 14 residues long. The V end was cut by 1 base, the J end by 2 bases, with 8 bases between. The CDR3, as DNA: TGTGCCAGCAGTTTATTTAGAACTAACACTGAAGCTTTCTTT. Its translation is CASSLFRTNTEAFF.

The chain has TRBV19 and TRBJ1-3; tentative D call: TRBD1 (6 bases). V was clipped by 5 bases and J by 0 bases, with 14 bases between them. This CDR3 is built from 16 residues. Germline lookup yields CDR1 LNHDA and CDR2 SQIVND (reference sequence). The CDR3 nucleotides read TGTGCCAGTAGTCCTCCGGGGGCTCGCTCTGGAAACACCATATATTTT. This codes for CASSPPGARSGNTIYF.

V usage is TRBV5-6 and J usage is TRBJ1-1; 8 nucleotides align to TRBD1. In germline, CDR1 is SGHDT, CDR2 YYEEEE. This CDR3 has 14 residues. Trimming took 5 bases from V and 6 from J; bases not matched to a gene: 9. CDR3 residues: CASRLGQGGAEAFF. CDR3 in DNA: TGTGCCAGCAGGCTCGGACAGGGCGGCGCTGAAGCTTTCTTT.

The gene calls are TRBV11-2 and TRBJ2-1; D remains unclear. V lost 5 bases to trimming and J lost 8 bases, with 4 bases between them. This CDR3 has 10 residues. CDR1 is SGHAT, CDR2 FQNNGV, per germline. DNA for the CDR3: TGTGCCAGCAGCCGATATGAGCAGTTCTTC. Translated: CASSRYEQFF.

The chain has TRBV7-9 and TRBJ1-1, with unresolved D. The germline CDR1 and CDR2 sequences are SEHNR and FQNEAQ (reference sequence). Deletions cut 7 bases from V and 2 bases from J, with 14 bases between. This CDR3 is 14 amino acids long. CDR3 loop: CASTPSPANTEAFF. The DNA of the CDR3 is TGTGCCAGCACCCCCAGCCCGGCAAACACTGAAGCTTTCTTT.

This clone was counted only a few times. The chain employs TRBV5-1 and TRBJ1-1; D uncertain. Trimming took 0 bases from V and 1 from J, leaving 7 bases between them. The V gene's germline CDR1 is SGHRS and CDR2 YFSETQ. There are 14 residues in the CDR3. CDR3 sequence: CASSLGHGNTEAFF. The CDR3 nucleotides read TGCGCCAGCAGCTTGGGACACGGGAACACTGAAGCTTTCTTT.

This rearrangement joins TRBV29-1 to TRBJ1-2, with D perhaps TRBD1 (6 bases). There are 12 residues in the CDR3. The germline V gene has CDR1 SQVTM and CDR2 ANQGSEA. Trimming removed 6 bases at V and 5 bases at J, with 13 bases between. The CDR3 loop reads CSVPGTRYGYTF. CDR3 sequence (DNA): TGCAGCGTCCCCGGGACACGGTATGGCTACACCTTC.

The V call is TRBV10-3, the J call TRBJ2-7; 14 nucleotides agree with TRBD2. Germline V gene lookup returns CDR1 ENHRY and CDR2 SYGVKD. CDR3 size: 17 residues. V gave up 0 bases and J gave up 2 bases; unmatched junction bases: 3. Written as DNA, the CDR3 is TGTGCCATCAGTGAGTCAGTGACTAGCGGGGGGGCCTACGAGCAGTACTTC. It translates to CAISESVTSGGAYEQYF.

The J gene is TRBJ1-1, the V gene TRBV5-8; TRBD1 matches 8 bases. CDR3 size: 17 residues. Germline lookup yields CDR1 SGHTS and CDR2 YDEGEE. Trimming took 4 bases from V and 3 from J; bases not matched to a gene: 14. The CDR3: CASSTGQGRFEHTEAFF. CDR3 DNA sequence: TGTGCCAGCAGCACCGGACAGGGACGGTTCGAGCACACTGAAGCTTTCTTT. The full variable domain, its missing parts supplied by reference TRBV5-8 and TRBJ1-1, is EAGVTQSPTHLIKTRGQQATLRCSPISGHTSVYWYQQALGLGLQFLLWYDEGEERNRGNFPPRFSGRQFPNYSSELNVNALELEDSALYLCASSTGQGRFEHTEAFFGQGTRLTVV.

The chain uses TRBV5-1 and TRBJ1-1; D not certain. The V end lost 4 bases, the J end lost 5 bases, and 15 bases lay between the germline ends. The CDR3 covers 14 residues. Germline-derived CDR1 and CDR2 are SGHRS and YFSETQ. CDR3 sequence reads: CASSPDPLGTEAFF. CDR3 coding DNA: TGCGCCAGCAGCCCGGACCCCTTAGGTACTGAAGCTTTCTTT.

The gene calls are TRBV7-9 and TRBJ2-3; D is unclear. The CDR3 spans 13 residues. V was clipped by 1 base and J by 5 bases, with 7 bases between them. Germline V gene sequence: CDR1 SEHNR, CDR2 FQNEAQ (reference sequence). DNA of the CDR3: TGTGCCAGCAGCTTAGACGGTAAAGATACGCAGTATTTT. It encodes CASSLDGKDTQYF.

V usage is TRBV5-1 and J usage is TRBJ2-7; 12 bases match TRBD2. The CDR3 runs to 17 residues. Per germline, CDR1 SGHRS and CDR2 YFSETQ. Unmatched junction bases numbered 7, after V lost 3 bases and J lost 0 bases. Here the CDR3 DNA reads TGCGCCAGCAGCTCGGCCCTAGCGGGGGGGACCTCCTACGAGCAGTACTTC. Its protein product is CASSSALAGGTSYEQYF.

This clone appeared a single time. The V gene is TRBV9, the J gene TRBJ2-5, with TRBD2 as a possible D gene (6 bases). The CDR3 contains 13 residues. Germline V gene sequence: CDR1 SGDLS, CDR2 YYNGEE. V shed 4 bases and J shed 1 base, with 8 bases lying between them. The chain's CDR3 is CASSRDSQETQYF. CDR3 in DNA: TGTGCCAGCAGCCGGGACTCCCAAGAGACCCAGTACTTC.

This sequence joins TRBV7-9 and TRBJ1-1; weak D call: TRBD1 (5 bases). This CDR3 spans 14 amino acids. Trimming removed 5 bases at V and 4 bases at J, with 14 bases between. The V gene's germline CDR1 is SEHNR and CDR2 FQNEAQ (reference sequence). The CDR3 bases are TGTGCCAGCAGCCGGGGCTTCACCGGCACTGAAGCTTTCTTT. This codes for CASSRGFTGTEAFF.

The chain couples TRBV19 to TRBJ2-1; 7 bases match TRBD1. This CDR3 has 12 amino acids. Germline CDR1 reads LNHDA; CDR2 reads SQIVND (reference sequence). After removal of 6 bases from V and 7 bases from J, the junction contained 3 bases not matched to a gene. Here the CDR3 DNA reads TGTGCCAGTAGGACAGGGTGGAATGAGCAGTTCTTC. Translating it yields CASRTGWNEQFF.

V and J are TRBV4-2 and TRBJ1-2; D unclear. CDR3 size: 13 residues. Trimming shortened V by 4 bases and J by 7 bases, and 13 bases separated the two germline ends. In germline, CDR1 is LGHNA, CDR2 YNFKEQ. The CDR3 DNA follows: TGTGCCAGCAGCCCCCGGGGAGGACGTGGCTACACCTTC. Its protein product is CASSPRGGRGYTF.

The chain has TRBV7-6 and TRBJ2-1; tentatively, D is TRBD2 (5 bases). The CDR3 covers 16 residues. V dropped 4 bases and J dropped 9 bases, with 22 bases sitting between them. Germline V gives CDR1 SGHVS, CDR2 FNYEAQ. CDR3 in DNA: TGTGCCAGCAGCTCGGCCGGTCGCCCCCCTGAGGGTGAGCAGTTCTTC. It translates to CASSSAGRPPEGEQFF.

The rearrangement links TRBV9 to TRBJ1-1; 7 bases line up with TRBD1. Germline V gene lookup returns CDR1 SGDLS and CDR2 YYNGEE. V trimming: 3 bases; J trimming: 10 bases; junction bases outside the gene matches: 15. The CDR3 has 15 amino acids. The CDR3 here is CASSGQRTGRQGAFF. CDR3 in DNA: TGTGCCAGCAGCGGACAACGGACAGGACGACAGGGAGCTTTCTTT.

The chain employs TRBV19 and TRBJ2-7, with D uncertain. Trimming left V 4 bases short and J 3 bases short, with 16 bases between. Germline V gene data show CDR1 as LNHDA and CDR2 as SQIVND (reference sequence). This CDR3 has 15 residues. CDR3 nucleotide sequence: TGTGCCAGTAGTAACCAAACTCCACCGAACTACGAGCAGTACTTC. Translated: CASSNQTPPNYEQYF. Combining the CDR3 with reference TRBV19 and TRBJ2-7 gives the whole variable domain DGGITQSPKYLFRKEGQNVTLSCEQNLNHDAMYWYRQDPGQGLRLIYYSQIVNDFQKGDIAEGYSVSREKKESFPLTVTSAQKNPTAFYLCASSNQTPPNYEQYFGPGTRLTVT.